The 8 T cell receptor beta chains below all came from one sample that was sequenced in a study of blood T cell repertoires in COVID-19. The method was immunoSEQ multiplex PCR; TCRdb's version includes in-frame clones alone and lacks a portion of them. The data hold 60,000 to 70,000 clones, with around 88% observed a single time. The sample consisted of peripheral blood. These receptors were taken from a man aged 40-55 years with COVID-19, enrolled during active disease.

The V and J genes are TRBV27 and TRBJ1-2; TRBD1 matches at 7 bases. Germline lookup yields CDR1 MNHEY and CDR2 SMNVEV (reference sequence). With V trimmed by 6 bases and J by 3 bases, 4 bases remained unmatched. This CDR3 is 13 amino acids long. The CDR3: CASRVTGDYGYTF. The CDR3 DNA follows: TGTGCCAGCAGGGTTACAGGGGACTATGGCTACACCTTC.

This clone was found a few times. The rearrangement joins TRBV19 to TRBJ1-1, with a possible D match to TRBD1 (5 bases). Germline V CDR1 and CDR2: LNHDA, SQIVND (reference sequence). The CDR3 is 13 residues long. V shed 3 bases and J shed 2 bases, with 7 bases lying between them. The CDR3 spells CASSMQGNTEAFF. The CDR3 DNA reads as TGTGCCAGTAGTATGCAGGGCAACACTGAAGCTTTCTTT. Full variable domain (outside the CDR3, taken from reference TRBV19 and TRBJ1-1): DGGITQSPKYLFRKEGQNVTLSCEQNLNHDAMYWYRQDPGQGLRLIYYSQIVNDFQKGDIAEGYSVSREKKESFPLTVTSAQKNPTAFYLCASSMQGNTEAFFGQGTRLTVV.

V gene TRBV7-9 combines with J gene TRBJ2-1; TRBD2 agrees at 14 bases. CDR1 and CDR2 from the germline V gene are SEHNR and FQNEAQ (reference sequence). The length of the CDR3 is 17 residues. J was trimmed by 4 bases and V by 7 bases; bases with no gene match: 9. The CDR3 region has the DNA TGTGCCAGCATCCTGTCGGGACTAGCGGGGGTATACAATGAGCAGTTCTTC. Its protein is CASILSGLAGVYNEQFF.

This clone was recorded once. The chain couples TRBV29-1 to TRBJ2-5, with D hard to call. Looked up from germline, CDR1 is SQVTM and CDR2 is ANQGSEA. The CDR3 extends over 13 amino acids. The V end was cut by 6 bases, the J end by 4 bases, with 15 bases between. CDR3 in amino acids: CSVDAWRRETQYF. CDR3 bases: TGCAGCGTCGACGCCTGGCGGCGAGAGACCCAGTACTTC. Looking up the rest from reference TRBV29-1 and TRBJ2-5 gives the full variable domain: SAVISQKPSRDICQRGTSLTIQCQVDSQVTMMFWYRQQPGQSLTLIATANQGSEATYESGFVIDKFPISRPNLTFSTLTVSNMSPEDSSIYLCSVDAWRRETQYFGPGTRLLVL.

The chain is built from TRBV7-3 and TRBJ2-1, with 16 nucleotides matching TRBD2. The CDR3 extends over 20 amino acids. J lost 3 bases, V lost 5 bases, and 13 bases had no gene match. Germline V gene lookup returns CDR1 SGHTA and CDR2 FQGTGA. In DNA form, the CDR3 reads TGTGCCAGCAGCAGCACCGGGACTAGCGGGGGGGCCGGGAGCTACAATGAGCAGTTCTTC. Residues: CASSSTGTSGGAGSYNEQFF.

This clone was detected once. V and J are TRBV2 and TRBJ1-2, with no clear D. Germline-derived CDR1 and CDR2 are SNHLY and FYNNEI. This CDR3 is 12 amino acids long. V was cut by 8 bases and J by 2 bases, with 9 bases left in between. CDR3 sequence reads: CASAEDNYGYTF. The CDR3, as DNA: TGTGCCAGCGCGGAGGACAACTATGGCTACACCTTC. Drawing the rest from reference TRBV2 and TRBJ1-2, the complete variable domain is EPEVTQTPSHQVTQMGQEVILRCVPISNHLYFYWYRQILGQKVEFLVSFYNNEISEKSEIFDDQFSVERPDGSNFTLKIRSTKLEDSAMYFCASAEDNYGYTFGSGTRLTVV.

This chain joins TRBV5-6 and TRBJ2-7, with no clear D. CDR3 length equals 11 residues. The V gene lost 4 bases and the J gene lost 2 bases, with 4 bases spanning the gap. Germline V gene sequence: CDR1 SGHDT, CDR2 YYEEEE. The DNA for the CDR3 is TGTGCCAGCAGCGTAGCCTACGAGCAGTACTTC. The encoded protein is CASSVAYEQYF.

The CDR3 region is CASSSPQSYGYTF. DNA of the CDR3: TGTGCCAGCAGTTCCCCACAGTCCTATGGCTACACCTTC. The chain is built from TRBV28 and TRBJ1-2; D gene uncertain. This CDR3 is built from 13 residues. Germline-derived CDR1 and CDR2 are MDHEN and SYDVKM. V lost 4 bases, J lost 4 bases, and 10 bases lay in between.